This is a list of T cell receptor beta chains from one sample in a study of T cells after posttransplantation cyclophosphamide. Measured with immunoSEQ multiplex PCR; TCRdb has only the in-frame clones, and not every one. Singletons are absent from the sample, which has 20,000 to 25,000 clones. The material sequenced was PBMCs. The receptor set was obtained from a woman aged 45-65 years in good health, CMV-negative, and a related stem cell transplant donor. Both conserved end residues are part of each CDR3. The order of the fields is D gene, J gene, clone size, V gene, CDR3 DNA, CDR3 protein. A D gene is named only where the DNA matches it firmly. The size entry is marked missing in some rows and otherwise reads once, few, many or a size class.

- | TRBJ2-2 | many | TRBV9 | TGTGCCAGCAGCGTAGAAGAGGGATCCGGGGAGCTGTTTTTT | CASSVEEGSGELFF
TRBD1 | TRBJ2-7 | many | TRBV11-1 | TGTGCCAGCAGCTTCCCCCGGACAGGAACCTACGAGCAGTACTTC | CASSFPRTGTYEQYF
TRBD2 | TRBJ2-7 | many | TRBV27 | TGTGCCAGCAGTAAACTAGCGGGGGGCTACATATACGAGCAGTACTTC | CASSKLAGGYIYEQYF
- | TRBJ1-2 | many | TRBV12-5 | TGTGCTAGTGGTTTGGGGACGGGGGTGGATGGCTACACCTTC | CASGLGTGVDGYTF
- | TRBJ2-5 | many | TRBV11-2 | TGTGCCAGCAGCTTAGACCTAGGAGGGTCGGAGACCCAGTACTTC | CASSLDLGGSETQYF
- | TRBJ2-7 | many | TRBV5-6 | TGTGCCAGCAGCTTGGCAGGGAAGTCCTACGAGCAGTACTTC | CASSLAGKSYEQYF
- | TRBJ2-7 | many | TRBV4-3 | TGCGCCAGCAGCCAAGAGTTCGGTACCTACGAGCAGTACTTC | CASSQEFGTYEQYF
TRBD2 | TRBJ2-1 | many | TRBV18 | TGTGCCAGCTCAACTCTAGCGGGGGGGGAGAATGAGCAGTTCTTC | CASSTLAGGENEQFF
- | TRBJ2-5 | many | TRBV15 | TGTGCCACCAGCAGGATGGGTACAGAGCCCCAAGAGACCCAGTACTTC | CATSRMGTEPQETQYF
- | TRBJ1-1 | many | TRBV28 | TGTGCCAGCAGTGGACAGTTGAACTCTGAAGCTTTCTTT | CASSGQLNSEAFF
TRBD1 | TRBJ2-5 | many | TRBV19 | TGTGCCAGTAGTATGGGGACAGGGAAGAGAGAGACCCAGTACTTC | CASSMGTGKRETQYF
- | TRBJ2-1 | many | TRBV19 | TGTGCCAGTAGGGCTAGGGGGAGCTCCTACAATGAGCAGTTCTTC | CASRARGSSYNEQFF
- | TRBJ1-3 | many | TRBV5-6 | TGTGCCAGCAGCCCAACAGGGAACTCTGGAAACACCATATATTTT | CASSPTGNSGNTIYF
- | TRBJ2-7 | many | TRBV2 | TGTGCCAGCAGTGCGGGGACACCCTCCTTGTACTACGAGCAGTACTTC | CASSAGTPSLYYEQYF
- | TRBJ1-2 | many | TRBV4-1 | TGCGCCAGCAGCCCCGCCCGGGAGGACTATGGCTACACCTTC | CASSPAREDYGYTF
TRBD2 | TRBJ2-7 | - | TRBV10-3 | TGTGCCACCGCCCAGCCCACTAGCGGATCCTACGAGCAGTACTTC | CATAQPTSGSYEQYF
- | TRBJ1-2 | many | TRBV18 | TGTGCCAGCTCACTCACAATCAGGGATGGCTACACCTTC | CASSLTIRDGYTF
- | TRBJ2-7 | many | TRBV21-1 | TGTGCCAGCAGCAAAGACAGGGACCACGAGCAGTACTTC | CASSKDRDHEQYF
TRBD1 | TRBJ2-7 | many | TRBV29-1 | TGCAGCGCCGGGGGACAGGGTTTAAACGAGCAGTACTTC | CSAGGQGLNEQYF
TRBD2 | TRBJ2-5 | many | TRBV6-6 | TGTGCCAGCAGTCCAGCGGGGGGCAGTCAGGAGACCCAGTACTTC | CASSPAGGSQETQYF
TRBD2 | TRBJ2-1 | many | TRBV29-1 | TGCAGCGTTGAAGATCTTTTGCTAGCGGGGAACAACTACAATGAGCAGTTCTTC | CSVEDLLLAGNNYNEQFF
- | TRBJ2-2 | many | TRBV6-5 | TGTGCCAGCAGTTACAGGGGAGGAGAGCTGTTTTTT | CASSYRGGELFF
TRBD2 | TRBJ2-3 | many | TRBV27 | TGTGCCAGCAGTTCCGGGACTAGTGGCACAGATACGCAGTATTTT | CASSSGTSGTDTQYF
TRBD1 | TRBJ1-2 | many | TRBV10-3 | TGTGCCATCAATCCACAGGGGGCCTCGGGGGGCTACACCTTC | CAINPQGASGGYTF
- | TRBJ1-3 | many | TRBV4-2 | TGTGCCAGCTCCCTACGCAGGGGTTCGACTGGAAACACCATATATTTT | CASSLRRGSTGNTIYF
TRBD1 | TRBJ1-1 | many | TRBV25-1 | TGTGCCAGCAGTGGCCGACAGGGCACTGAAGCTTTCTTT | CASSGRQGTEAFF
- | TRBJ1-2 | many | TRBV28 | TGTGCCAGCAGTTTGCCCCTACTATATGGCTACACCTTC | CASSLPLLYGYTF
TRBD2 | TRBJ2-1 | many | TRBV13 | TGTGCCAGCAGCTGGGGGACTAGCGGGTTTTCCTACAATGAGCAGTTCTTC | CASSWGTSGFSYNEQFF
TRBD2 | TRBJ2-1 | many | TRBV29-1 | TGCAGCGTTGAAGATGGGAGGACTAGCGGGAGCGCGGATGAGCAGTTCTTC | CSVEDGRTSGSADEQFF
- | TRBJ2-4 | many | TRBV7-6 | TGTGCCAGCAGCCGCTCAGGGTTTGGAGCCATTCAGTACTTC | CASSRSGFGAIQYF
- | TRBJ2-1 | many | TRBV28 | TGTGCCAGCAGTTTAGTTAGGGGTGGTGAGCAGTTCTTC | CASSLVRGGEQFF
TRBD2 | TRBJ2-7 | many | TRBV7-9 | TGTGCCAGCAGCTTCGGGACTAGCAGCAGGGAGCAGTACTTC | CASSFGTSSREQYF
- | TRBJ1-2 | many | TRBV4-3 | TGCGCCAGCAGCCAAGATCTAAGTCCCAGGGTGTATGGCTACACCTTC | CASSQDLSPRVYGYTF
TRBD1 | TRBJ2-3 | many | TRBV28 | TGTGCCAGCAGCCAACTGACAGGGGGGGATACGCAGTATTTT | CASSQLTGGDTQYF
- | TRBJ1-5 | many | TRBV10-3 | TGTGCCATCAGCGAGACAGAGAATCAGCCCCAGCATTTT | CAISETENQPQHF
- | TRBJ1-2 | many | TRBV11-2 | TGTGCCAGCAGCCATTATCGCTCCCAGGGCAACTATGGCTACACCTTC | CASSHYRSQGNYGYTF
- | TRBJ2-1 | many | TRBV15 | TGTGCCACCAGCAGCGGGACACGGTCGAACTACAATGAGCAGTTCTTC | CATSSGTRSNYNEQFF
TRBD1 | TRBJ2-4 | many | TRBV5-1 | TGCGCCAGCAGCTTGGCGACAGGGGGTAAAAACATTCAGTACTTC | CASSLATGGKNIQYF
TRBD2 | TRBJ2-1 | many | TRBV5-1 | TGCGCCAGCAGCCGGACTAGCGGAGCGTACAATGAGCAGTTCTTC | CASSRTSGAYNEQFF
TRBD1 | TRBJ2-7 | many | TRBV25-1 | TGTGCCAGCAGTGACGAGAACAGGGGGCGTTCCTACGAGCAGTACTTC | CASSDENRGRSYEQYF
- | TRBJ2-1 | many | TRBV4-1 | TGCGCCAGCAGCCAAGATCCGAGCTCCTACAATGAGCAGTTCTTC | CASSQDPSSYNEQFF
TRBD1 | TRBJ1-1 | many | TRBV19 | TGTGCCAGTAACAATGACAGGGTAGGTGTGCTGAACACTGAAGCTTTCTTT | CASNNDRVGVLNTEAFF
TRBD1 | TRBJ2-1 | many | TRBV4-1 | TGCGCCAGCAGCCAAGTTGGGACAGGGGGCCGGGAGCAGTTCTTC | CASSQVGTGGREQFF
- | TRBJ2-7 | many | TRBV6-5 | TGTGCCAGCAGTCCTCTTACAGCCTCCTACGAGCAGTACTTC | CASSPLTASYEQYF
- | TRBJ1-5 | many | TRBV2 | TGTGCCAGCAGTGAATTTAAGGCGGTAAGCAATCAGCCCCAGCATTTT | CASSEFKAVSNQPQHF
TRBD2 | TRBJ2-1 | few | TRBV7-3 | TGTGCCAGCAGCTTAGGAACTAGCGGGAGGAACAATGAGCAGTTCTTC | CASSLGTSGRNNEQFF